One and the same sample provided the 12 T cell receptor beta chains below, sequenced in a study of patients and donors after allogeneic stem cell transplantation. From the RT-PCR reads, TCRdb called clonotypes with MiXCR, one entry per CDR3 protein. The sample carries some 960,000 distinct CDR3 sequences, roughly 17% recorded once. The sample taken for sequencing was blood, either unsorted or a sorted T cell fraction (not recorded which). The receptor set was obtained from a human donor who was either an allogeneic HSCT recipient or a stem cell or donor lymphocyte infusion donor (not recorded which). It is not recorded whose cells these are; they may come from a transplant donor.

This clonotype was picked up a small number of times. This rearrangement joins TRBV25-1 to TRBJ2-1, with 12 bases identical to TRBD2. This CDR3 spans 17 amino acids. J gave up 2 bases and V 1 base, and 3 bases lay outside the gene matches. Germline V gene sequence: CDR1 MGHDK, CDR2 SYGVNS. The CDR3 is CASSELASGGAYNEQFF. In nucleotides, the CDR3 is TGTGCCAGCAGTGAATTAGCTAGCGGGGGGGCCTACAATGAGCAGTTCTTC.

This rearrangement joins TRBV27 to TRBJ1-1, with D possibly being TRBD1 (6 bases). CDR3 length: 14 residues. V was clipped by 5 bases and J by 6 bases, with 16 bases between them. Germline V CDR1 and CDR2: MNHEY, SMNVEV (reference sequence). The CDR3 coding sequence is TGTGCCAGCAGTCCCCGACAGGTTGGGGCTGAAGCTTTCTTT. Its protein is CASSPRQVGAEAFF.

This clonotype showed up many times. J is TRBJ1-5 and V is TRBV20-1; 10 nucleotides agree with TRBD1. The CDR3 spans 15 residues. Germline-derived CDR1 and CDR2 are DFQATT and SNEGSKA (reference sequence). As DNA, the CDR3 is TGCAGCGCCCGGGACAGGGGCTCGTCGAGTCAGCCCCAGCATTTT. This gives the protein CSARDRGSSSQPQHF.

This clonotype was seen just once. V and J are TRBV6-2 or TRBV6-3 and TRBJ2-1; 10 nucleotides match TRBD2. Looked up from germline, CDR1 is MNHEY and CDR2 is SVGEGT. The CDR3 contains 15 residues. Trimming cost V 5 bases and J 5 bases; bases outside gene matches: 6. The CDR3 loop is CASSMLAGVNNEQFF. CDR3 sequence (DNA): TGTGCCAGCAGTATGCTAGCGGGAGTTAACAATGAGCAGTTCTTC.

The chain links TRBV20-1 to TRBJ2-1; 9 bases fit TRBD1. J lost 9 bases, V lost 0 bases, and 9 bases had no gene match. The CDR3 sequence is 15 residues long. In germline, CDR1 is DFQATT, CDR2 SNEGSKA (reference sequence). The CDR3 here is CSARDAGTGRSEQFF. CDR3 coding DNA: TGCAGTGCTAGAGATGCCGGGACAGGGAGGAGTGAGCAGTTCTTC.

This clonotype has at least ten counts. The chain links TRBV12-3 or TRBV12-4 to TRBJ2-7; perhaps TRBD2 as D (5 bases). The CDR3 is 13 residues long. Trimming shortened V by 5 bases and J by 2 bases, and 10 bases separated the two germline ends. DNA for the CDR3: TGTGCCAGCAGTCCGGGGTCCACCTACGAGCAGTACTTC. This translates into CASSPGSTYEQYF.

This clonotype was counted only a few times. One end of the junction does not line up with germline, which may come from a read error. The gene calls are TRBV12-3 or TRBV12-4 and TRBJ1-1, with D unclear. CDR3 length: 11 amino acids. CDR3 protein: CASSFTGSTYF. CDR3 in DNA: TGTGCCAGCAGTTTTACGGGCAGCACTTACTTT.

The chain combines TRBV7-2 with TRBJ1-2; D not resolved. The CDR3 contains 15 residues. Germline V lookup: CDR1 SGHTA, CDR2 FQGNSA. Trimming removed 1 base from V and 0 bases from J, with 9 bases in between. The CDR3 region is CASSLVPDPNYGYTF. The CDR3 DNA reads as TGTGCCAGCAGCTTAGTCCCGGACCCTAACTATGGCTACACCTTC.

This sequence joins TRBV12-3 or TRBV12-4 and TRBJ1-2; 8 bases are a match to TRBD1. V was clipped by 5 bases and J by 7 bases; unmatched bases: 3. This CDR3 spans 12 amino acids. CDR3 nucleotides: TGTGCCAGCAGTGAACAGGGGGGTGGCTACACCTTC. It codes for CASSEQGGGYTF.

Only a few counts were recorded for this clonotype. CDR3 DNA: TGCAGCGGTCAGAAAGGACAGTTAAATTCACCCCTCCACTTT. The encoded protein is CSGQKGQLNSPLHF. V is TRBV20-1 and J is TRBJ1-6, with D tentatively TRBD1 (6 bases). The CDR3 is 14 residues long. Germline CDR1 reads DFQATT; CDR2 reads SNEGSKA (reference sequence).

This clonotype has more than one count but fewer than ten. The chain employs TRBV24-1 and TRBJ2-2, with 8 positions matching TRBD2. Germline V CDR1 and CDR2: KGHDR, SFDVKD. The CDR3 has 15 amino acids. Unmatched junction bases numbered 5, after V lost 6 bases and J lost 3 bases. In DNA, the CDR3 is TGTGCCACCAGTCGAGCGGGGGATTACACCGGGGAGCTGTTTTTT. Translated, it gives CATSRAGDYTGELFF.

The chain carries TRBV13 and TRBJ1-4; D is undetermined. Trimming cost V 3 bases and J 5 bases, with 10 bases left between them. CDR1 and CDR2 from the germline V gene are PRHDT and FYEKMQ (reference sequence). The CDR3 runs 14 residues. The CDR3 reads CASSFRALNEKLFF. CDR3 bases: TGTGCCAGCAGCTTCCGTGCGTTAAATGAAAAACTGTTTTTT.